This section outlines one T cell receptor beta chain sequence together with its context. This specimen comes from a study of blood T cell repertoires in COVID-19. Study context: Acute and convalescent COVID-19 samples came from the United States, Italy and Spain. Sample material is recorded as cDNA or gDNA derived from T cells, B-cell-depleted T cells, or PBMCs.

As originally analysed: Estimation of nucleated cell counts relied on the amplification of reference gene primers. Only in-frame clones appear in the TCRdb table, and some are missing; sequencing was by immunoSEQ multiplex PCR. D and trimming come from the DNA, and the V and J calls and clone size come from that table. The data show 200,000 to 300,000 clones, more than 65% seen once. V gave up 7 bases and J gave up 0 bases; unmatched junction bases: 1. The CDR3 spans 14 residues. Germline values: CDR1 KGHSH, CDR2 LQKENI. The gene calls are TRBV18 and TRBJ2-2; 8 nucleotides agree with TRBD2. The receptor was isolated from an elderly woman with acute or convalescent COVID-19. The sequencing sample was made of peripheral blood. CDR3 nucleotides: TGTGCCAGCTTACTAGCGGCGAACACCGGGGAGCTGTTTTTT. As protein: CASLLAANTGELFF.